A single sample is the source of the 18 T cell receptor beta chains below, sequenced in a study of regulatory T cells in long-lasting Graves disease. As to time point: newly diagnosed GD, antithyroid drugs for less than 3 months. Following extraction of RNA from PBMCs, that RNA was used to make the TCR library. Libraries of TCR beta came from iRepertoire HTBI primers plus Arm-PCR of CDR3 regions. TCRdb redid the calling of the multiplex PCR reads with MiXCR, one entry per CDR3 protein. The table shows a few hundred thousand distinct CDR3 sequences, with about 15% occurring only once. This same sample was also part of a study on T cells in Graves' hyperthyroidism and ophthalmopathy.

The sequences come from peripheral blood mononuclear cells (PBMCs), collected at new diagnosis, from a patient treated with antithyroid drugs. The source is a woman aged 18-30 years with Graves disease.

This clonotype was observed a handful of times. The chain uses TRBV19 and TRBJ1-5; D is uncertain. This CDR3 contains 17 residues. V lost 0 bases and J lost 5, with 17 bases in between. Germline CDR1 and CDR2: LNHDA and SQIVND (reference sequence). The CDR3 DNA reads as TGTGCCAGTAGTATAGAGGACTGGAAGAGTACTTATCAGCCCCAGCATTTT. This codes for CASSIEDWKSTYQPQHF.

As concerns this clonotype: This likely came from a read error, as a far larger clone is one base away. The gene calls are TRBV6-2 or TRBV6-3 and TRBJ2-7, with 7 positions matching TRBD1. The CDR3 is 15 residues long. Looked up from germline, CDR1 is MNHEY and CDR2 is SVGEGT. The V segment lost 7 bases and the J segment 1 base; nucleotides outside the gene matches: 10. The CDR3 reads CASIPSTGSSYEQYF. The CDR3 nucleotides read TGTGCCAGCATCCCTTCGACAGGGAGTTCCTACGAGCAGTACTTC.

This clonotype occurred a few times. The chain has TRBV7-9 and TRBJ2-3; no definite D call. Germline CDR1 is SEHNR and CDR2 is FQNEAQ (reference sequence). This CDR3 is 13 amino acids long. The germline V and J ends were trimmed by 1 base and 4 bases, with 6 bases remaining between them. Here the CDR3 reads CASSLGPADTQYF. In nucleotides, the CDR3 is TGTGCCAGCAGCTTAGGACCCGCAGATACGCAGTATTTT.

This clonotype was counted ten times or more. Relative to the germline gene, one junction end is altered; a read error may explain this. The rearrangement uses TRBV7-7 and TRBJ2-5; D ambiguous. The CDR3 runs to 15 residues. The V gene's germline CDR1 is SSHAT and CDR2 FNYEAQ (reference sequence). The CDR3 region has the DNA TGTGCTAGCAGCTTACTCAGCAGTGGACAAGAGACCCAGTACTTC. Residues: CASSLLSSGQETQYF.

This clonotype occurred a few times. This chain uses TRBV6-5 with TRBJ2-1; D gene unclear. V was shortened by 4 bases and J by 4 bases, with 8 bases between the two germline ends. This CDR3 has 13 amino acids. CDR1 and CDR2 from the germline V gene are MNHEY and SVGAGI. The CDR3 reads CASSSRSYNEQFF. CDR3 bases: TGTGCCAGCAGTTCTCGATCGTACAATGAGCAGTTCTTC.

The chain links TRBV18 to TRBJ1-3; D ambiguous. The CDR3 has 15 amino acids. The V end was cut by 2 bases, the J end by 0 bases, with 8 bases between. CDR1 is KGHSH and CDR2 is LQKENI in the germline V gene. The CDR3 nucleotides are TGTGCCAGCTCACCAAGGGTTCACTCTGGAAACACCATATATTTT. Its protein is CASSPRVHSGNTIYF. Based on the CDR3 plus reference TRBV18 and TRBJ1-3, the full variable domain is NAGVMQNPRHLVRRRGQEARLRCSPMKGHSHVYWYRQLPEEGLKFMVYLQKENIIDESGMPKERFSAEFPKEGPSILRIQQVVRGDSAAYFCASSPRVHSGNTIYFGEGSWLTVV.

This clonotype has at least ten counts. This chain uses TRBV6-2 or TRBV6-3 with TRBJ1-2, with TRBD1 matching 7 bases. Germline V CDR1 and CDR2: MNHEY, SVGEGT. The V and J ends lost 4 bases and 8 bases, in that order; junction bases with no gene match: 10. CDR3 length: 14 residues. CDR3 protein: CASSSPQTGNGYTF. The CDR3 region has the DNA TGTGCCAGCAGTTCCCCCCAGACAGGGAACGGCTACACCTTC.

J is TRBJ1-2 and V is TRBV24-1; possibly TRBD1 for D (5 bases). Germline V gives CDR1 KGHDR, CDR2 SFDVKD. The length of the CDR3 is 17 residues. Trimming shortened V by 3 bases and J by 2 bases, and 18 bases separated the two germline ends. The CDR3 DNA follows: TGTGCCACCAGTGATCCTAGGGCAGGGTTGAAGAACTATGGCTACACCTTC. Protein sequence: CATSDPRAGLKNYGYTF.

Ten or more counts support this clonotype. The chain carries TRBV7-2 and TRBJ2-3; perhaps D is TRBD1 or TRBD2 (5 bases each). CDR3 length: 15 residues. Trimming took off 5 bases at V and 4 bases at J, with 16 bases between the two ends. Per the germline V gene, CDR1 is SGHTA and CDR2 is FQGNSA. The CDR3 is CASSIGTLSADTQYF. CDR3 DNA sequence: TGTGCCAGCAGCATCGGGACCCTCAGCGCAGATACGCAGTATTTT.

This clonotype was recorded many times. The chain uses TRBV18 and TRBJ2-3; D unresolved. The germline V gene encodes CDR1 KGHSH and CDR2 LQKENI. V lost 0 bases and J lost 0, with 13 bases in between. The CDR3 is made up of 17 amino acids. In nucleotides, the CDR3 is TGTGCCAGCTCACCACCCATTAGTGACTCTAGCACAGATACGCAGTATTTT. Protein: CASSPPISDSSTDTQYF.

This clonotype has a handful of counts. The gene calls are TRBV12-3 or TRBV12-4 and TRBJ1-1; 8 bases agree with TRBD1. This CDR3 is built from 14 residues. J gave up 1 base and V 7 bases, and 5 bases lay outside the gene matches. As DNA, the CDR3 is TGTGCCAGCATCGTAGGGACAGGGAACACTGAAGCTTTCTTT. This sequence encodes CASIVGTGNTEAFF.

This clonotype was observed a few times. The CDR3 coding sequence is TGTGCCAGCCCTTACGAGCAGTACTTC. Translated, it gives CASPYEQYF. This chain uses TRBV6-1 with TRBJ2-7; D call uncertain. This CDR3 region has 9 residues. V was pared by 8 bases and J by 4 bases, with 3 bases between. Germline assignment: CDR1 MNHNS and CDR2 SASEGT.

This clonotype was seen many times. This sequence joins TRBV2 and TRBJ1-3; 7 bases align to TRBD1. There are 13 residues in the CDR3. V shed 6 bases and J 8 bases; nucleotides not matched to a gene: 7. Germline V lookup: CDR1 SNHLY, CDR2 FYNNEI. DNA of the CDR3: TGTGCCAGCAGCCGGGACAGCTTGGACACCATATATTTT. Translation: CASSRDSLDTIYF.

This clonotype was observed at least ten times. This chain's CDR3 is CASSSLARTGNGYTF. In DNA, the CDR3 is TGTGCCAGCAGTTCCCTTGCGAGGACAGGGAACGGCTACACCTTC. The chain links TRBV28 to TRBJ1-2; 8 bases map to TRBD1. Per the germline V gene, CDR1 is MDHEN and CDR2 is SYDVKM. The CDR3 covers 15 residues. With 4 bases clipped from V and 8 bases from J, the junction kept 12 bases outside the gene matches.

Only a few counts were recorded for this clonotype. The V gene is TRBV5-5, the J gene TRBJ1-5, with D uncertain. The germline CDR1 and CDR2 sequences are SGHKS and YYEKEE (reference sequence). Trimming removed 0 bases from V and 3 bases from J, with 7 bases in between. The CDR3 contains 14 residues. The CDR3 here is CASSLEMDNQPQHF. CDR3 DNA: TGTGCCAGCAGCTTGGAAATGGACAATCAGCCCCAGCATTTT.

In this sample, this clonotype turned up many times. The rearrangement joins TRBV27 to TRBJ2-5; 7 bases agree with TRBD2. In germline, CDR1 is MNHEY, CDR2 SMNVEV (reference sequence). CDR3 size: 14 residues. V gave up 4 bases and J gave up 4 bases; unmatched junction bases: 6. The CDR3 sequence: CASSSSTSRETQYF. The CDR3 nucleotides are TGTGCCAGCAGTTCATCGACTAGCAGAGAGACCCAGTACTTC.

The rearrangement joins TRBV6-2 or TRBV6-3 to TRBJ2-4; D may be TRBD2 (5 bases). From germline, CDR1 is MNHEY and CDR2 SVGEGT. V was trimmed by 6 bases and J by 3 bases, leaving 21 bases between them. The CDR3 totals 17 residues. The CDR3: CASSSPVGVSVKNIQYF. CDR3 DNA sequence: TGTGCCAGCAGCTCTCCCGTCGGGGTCTCGGTCAAAAACATTCAGTACTTC.

This clonotype was counted only a few times. This chain links TRBV11-2 with TRBJ1-2; D is unclear. The CDR3 runs 15 residues. Germline CDR1 is SGHAT and CDR2 is FQNNGV. Trimming took 5 bases from V and 2 from J, leaving 15 bases between them. CDR3 bases: TGTGCCAGCAGCCCCACCCCGGCAGGAAACTATGGCTACACCTTC. Amino acids: CASSPTPAGNYGYTF.